These T cell receptor beta chains were read from a single sample in a study of blood T cells in healthy people across ages. TCRdb reprocessed the 5' RACE reads with MiXCR, giving one entry per CDR3 protein. The data contain about 670,000 distinct CDR3 sequences, 52% of them singletons. The material sequenced was blood. Source of these receptors: a woman of 80 years or more in good health. The CDR3 runs from the conserved cysteine through the conserved F or W. Fields, in order: clone size, V gene, D gene, J gene, CDR3 protein, CDR3 DNA. A D gene is named only where the DNA matches it firmly. Clone size is not always given. Where it is, it says once, few, many or a class for expanded clones.

>.|TRBV7-2|.|TRBJ2-7
CASSLAGAPSAEQYF
TGTGCCAGCAGCTTAGCAGGGGCACCTAGTGCCGAGCAGTACTTC
>.|TRBV12-3/TRBV12-4|TRBD2|TRBJ2-7
CASRWSGGSSYEQYF
TGTGCCAGCAGGTGGAGCGGGGGTAGCTCCTACGAGCAGTACTTC
>many|TRBV7-2|TRBD1|TRBJ1-5
CASSLAPTGGGQPQHF
TGTGCCAGCAGCTTAGCGCCGACAGGGGGCGGTCAGCCCCAGCATTTT
>.|TRBV4-1|.|TRBJ2-3
CASSPPRLVGQGAILAYTWYF
.
>many|TRBV25-1|.|TRBJ2-3
CASSPGEEDTYTDTQYF
TGTGCCAGCAGTCCGGGGGAGGAGGACACCTACACAGATACGCAGTATTTT
>once|TRBV27|.|TRBJ2-5
CASSERQVHQRATQYF
TGTGCCAGCAGTGAGAGACAGGTACACCAGCGGGCGACCCAGTACTTC
>.|TRBV9|TRBD2|TRBJ2-3
CASSPPGSGGTDTQYF
TGTGCCAGCAGCCCCCCGGGTAGCGGGGGCACAGATACGCAGTATTTT
>.|TRBV28|TRBD2|TRBJ2-3
CASESSGRALVDTQYF
TGTGCCAGCGAAAGTAGCGGGAGGGCCTTGGTAGATACGCAGTATTTT
>.|TRBV20-1|TRBD2|TRBJ2-3
CSAAGTSGGEADTQYF
TGCAGTGCGGCTGGGACTAGCGGGGGGGAAGCAGATACGCAGTATTTT
>few|TRBV3-1|.|TRBJ2-1
CASSQGTSYNEQFF
TGTGCCAGCAGCCAAGGGACCTCCTACAATGAGCAGTTCTTC
>.|TRBV25-1|.|TRBJ2-3
CASSAAHSTDTQYF
TGTGCCAGCAGTGCAGCGCATAGCACAGATACGCAGTATTTT
>many|TRBV20-1|.|TRBJ2-3
CSAPGTSSTDTQYF
TGCAGTGCTCCCGGGACGAGCTCCACAGATACGCAGTATTTT
>.|TRBV5-6|.|TRBJ1-2
CASSLSQLGYTF
TGTGCCAGCAGCTTGTCTCAACTTGGCTACACCTTC
>few|TRBV27|.|TRBJ1-3
CASRSVKAGNTIYF
TGTGCCAGCCGGAGTGTCAAGGCTGGAAACACCATATATTTT
>.|TRBV20-1|TRBD2|TRBJ2-3
CSARVPLAGSTGTQYF
TGCAGTGCTAGAGTCCCGCTAGCGGGTAGCACAGGTACGCAGTATTTT
>.|TRBV29-1|.|TRBJ2-1
CSVEGWHNEQFF
TGCAGCGTTGAAGGATGGCACAATGAGCAGTTCTTC